These 18 T cell receptor beta chains originate from one sample sequenced in a study of T cell responses to AZD1222 COVID-19 vaccine. Using immunoSEQ multiplex PCR, the repertoire was profiled, and TCRdb retains in-frame clones only, with some absent. This sample has about 130,000 clones, with 93% found just once. Source: peripheral blood, taken on day 0 of AZD1222 vaccination. The receptor set was obtained from an adult in good health.

The gene calls are TRBV2 and TRBJ2-7, with D uncertain. V lost 3 bases, J lost 1 base, and 7 bases lay in between. The CDR3 has 13 residues. Looked up from germline, CDR1 is SNHLY and CDR2 is FYNNEI. CDR3 sequence: CASSEQRSYEQYF. The CDR3 DNA reads TGTGCCAGCAGTGAGCAGAGATCCTACGAGCAGTACTTC.

The chain couples TRBV3-1 (or the pseudogene TRBV3-2) to TRBJ2-1, with 11 bases that match TRBD2. The CDR3 has 16 residues. The ends lost 6 bases at V and 9 bases at J; junction bases unmatched: 13. Per germline, CDR1 LGHDT and CDR2 YNNKEL (reference sequence). The CDR3 is CASSLAGGLPWGEQFF. The CDR3 DNA sequence: TGTGCCAGCAGTTTAGCGGGGGGGCTACCGTGGGGTGAGCAGTTCTTC.

The chain is built from TRBV24-1 and TRBJ1-2; possibly TRBD1 for D (6 bases). The CDR3 runs 13 residues. The V end lost 5 bases, the J end lost 8 bases, and 14 bases lay between the germline ends. The germline V gene encodes CDR1 KGHDR and CDR2 SFDVKD. CDR3 bases: TGTGCCACCAGTGGGATACCGGGGGCCGGCTACACCTTC. Translated: CATSGIPGAGYTF.

The chain has TRBV18 and TRBJ2-2; 7 bases agree with TRBD1. This CDR3 has 15 amino acids. Losses at the gene ends were 6 bases for V and 1 base for J; bases not matched to a gene: 5. The germline V gene encodes CDR1 KGHSH and CDR2 LQKENI. CDR3 in DNA: TGTGCCAGCTCCCTGACAGGGCTGAACACCGGGGAGCTGTTTTTT. It specifies CASSLTGLNTGELFF.

This clone came up once. The chain has TRBV5-6 and TRBJ2-3, with no clear D. CDR1 and CDR2 from the germline V gene are SGHDT and YYEEEE. Trimming pared 6 bases from V and 13 bases from J, leaving 24 bases between. CDR3 length: 14 amino acids. The DNA of the CDR3 is TGTGCCAGCACCAACAGCCTGTTCCTCCCCCCGGAGTATTTT. Translated: CASTNSLFLPPEYF. Full variable domain (outside the CDR3, taken from reference TRBV5-6 and TRBJ2-3): DAGVTQSPTHLIKTRGQQVTLRCSPKSGHDTVSWYQQALGQGPQFIFQYYEEEERQRGNFPDRFSGHQFPNYSSELNVNALLLGDSALYLCASTNSLFLPPEYFGPGTRLTVL.

Concerning this clone itself: Within the sample, other DNA sequences also encode this same CDR3. This chain uses TRBV7-9 with TRBJ1-5, with unresolved D. Germline assignment: CDR1 SEHNR and CDR2 FQNEAQ (reference sequence). CDR3 size: 14 residues. V was cut by 4 bases and J by 4 bases, with 11 bases left in between. CDR3 sequence: CASSSGQSNQPQHF. CDR3 DNA sequence: TGTGCCAGCAGCTCCGGGCAGTCGAATCAGCCCCAGCATTTT. Supplemented by reference TRBV7-9 and TRBJ1-5, the full variable domain reads DTGVSQNPRHKITKRGQNVTFRCDPISEHNRLYWYRQTLGQGPEFLTYFQNEAQLEKSRLLSDRFSAERPKGSFSTLEIQRTEQGDSAMYLCASSSGQSNQPQHFGDGTRLSIL.

J is TRBJ2-3 and V is TRBV6-5, with 8 nucleotides matching TRBD2. This CDR3 region has 12 residues. Germline V gene data show CDR1 as MNHEY and CDR2 as SVGAGI. V shed 7 bases, J shed 6 bases, and the junction held 3 bases outside the gene matches. CDR3: CASTASGDTQYF. The CDR3 bases are TGTGCCAGCACCGCTAGCGGGGATACGCAGTATTTT.

The rearrangement uses TRBV5-1 and TRBJ2-2; D is unclear. V lost 1 base and J 5 bases, leaving 15 bases between the germline ends. Germline V CDR1 and CDR2: SGHRS, YFSETQ. This CDR3 contains 16 residues. The CDR3, as DNA: TGCGCCAGCAGCTTGACCGGTGGGGTCGGTACCGGGGAGCTGTTTTTT. Protein sequence: CASSLTGGVGTGELFF.

This sequence joins TRBV14 and TRBJ2-1; D might be TRBD2 (6 bases). Between the trimmed V and J ends, which lost 2 bases and 7 bases, there was a span of 12 bases. There are 14 residues in the CDR3. Germline V gene lookup returns CDR1 SGHDN and CDR2 FVKESK. The CDR3 reads CASSQRIRGNEQFF. The CDR3 DNA sequence: TGTGCCAGCAGCCAAAGAATTCGGGGGAATGAGCAGTTCTTC.

The rearrangement uses TRBV3-1 (or the pseudogene TRBV3-2) and TRBJ2-7; maybe TRBD2 (6 bases). The length of the CDR3 is 13 residues. Trimming shortened V by 1 base and J by 4 bases, and 8 bases separated the two germline ends. CDR1 and CDR2 (germline): LGHDT, YNNKEL (reference sequence). The CDR3 coding sequence is TGTGCCAGCAGCCAAGTCGGGGGATACGAGCAGTACTTC. Protein sequence: CASSQVGGYEQYF.

V and J are TRBV10-3 and TRBJ2-7; unclear D gene. Germline values: CDR1 ENHRY, CDR2 SYGVKD. The germline V and J ends were trimmed by 11 bases and 2 bases, with 19 bases remaining between them. CDR3 length equals 14 residues. As DNA, the CDR3 is TGTGCCGTCTCGAAAGATCCCGATGCCTACGAGCAGTACTTC. Translated, it gives CAVSKDPDAYEQYF.

The rearrangement uses TRBV12-3 or TRBV12-4 and TRBJ1-1, with TRBD1 identical over 8 bases. Trimming took 8 bases from V and 4 from J; bases not matched to a gene: 3. The CDR3 is 12 amino acids. CDR3 bases: TGTGCCAGCCGGACAGGGCCCACTGAAGCTTTCTTT. Its protein is CASRTGPTEAFF.

V is TRBV4-2 and J is TRBJ1-5; D is undetermined. The CDR3 has 12 amino acids. Deletions cut 1 base from V and 6 bases from J, with 4 bases between. Germline CDR1 is LGHNA and CDR2 is YNFKEQ. The CDR3 here is CASSQGGQPQHF. CDR3 coding DNA: TGTGCCAGCAGCCAAGGAGGTCAGCCCCAGCATTTT.

A few counts support this clone. The chain uses TRBV7-9 and TRBJ1-4; D call uncertain. Trimming took off 4 bases at V and 10 bases at J, with 10 bases between the two ends. The germline V gene encodes CDR1 SEHNR and CDR2 FQNEAQ (reference sequence). CDR3 length equals 12 residues. In DNA form, the CDR3 reads TGTGCCAGCAGCTCCATGGACGTAAAACTGTTTTTT. It translates to CASSSMDVKLFF.

The chain combines TRBV30 with TRBJ1-2; D perhaps matches TRBD1 (5 bases). The germline CDR1 and CDR2 sequences are GTSNPN and SVGIG (reference sequence). This CDR3 has 13 residues. The ends were cut back, 5 bases at V and 5 bases at J, with 15 bases in the middle. CDR3 region: CAWGAGTYYGYTF. In nucleotides, the CDR3 is TGTGCCTGGGGGGCCGGGACCTATTATGGCTACACCTTC. The complete variable domain, with remaining parts taken from reference TRBV30 and TRBJ1-2, reads SQTIHQWPATLVQPVGSPLSLECTVEGTSNPNLYWYRQAAGRGLQLLFYSVGIGQISSEVPQNLSASRPQDRQFILSSKKLLLSDSGFYLCAWGAGTYYGYTFGSGTRLTVV.

A note on this clone: Other DNA sequences from this sample encode an identical CDR3 as well. The chain links TRBV10-3 to TRBJ1-2; no clear D. Trimming stripped 0 bases from V and 3 bases from J, with 5 bases between. There are 13 residues in the CDR3. The V gene's germline CDR1 is ENHRY and CDR2 SYGVKD. The CDR3 DNA follows: TGTGCCATCAGTGAGTCCGGCGACTATGGCTACACCTTC. This encodes CAISESGDYGYTF.

The V call is TRBV20-1, the J call TRBJ1-2; TRBD1 matches at 10 bases. Germline loops: CDR1 DFQATT, CDR2 SNEGSKA (reference sequence). Trimming cost V 3 bases and J 8 bases; bases outside gene matches: 15. The CDR3 has 16 residues. The CDR3 sequence: CSASGPRDRGFRGYTF. The CDR3, as DNA: TGCAGTGCTAGTGGGCCCCGGGACAGGGGATTTCGCGGCTACACCTTC.

This sequence joins TRBV28 and TRBJ2-5; tentative D call: TRBD1 (5 bases). The germline V and J ends were trimmed by 3 bases and 0 bases, with 11 bases remaining between them. This CDR3 region has 15 residues. CDR1 MDHEN and CDR2 SYDVKM come from the germline V gene. For the CDR3, the DNA is TGTGCCAGCAGTTTTTTGACAGACTACCAAGAGACCCAGTACTTC. Its translation is CASSFLTDYQETQYF. The full variable domain, with the rest looked up from reference TRBV28 and TRBJ2-5, is DVKVTQSSRYLVKRTGEKVFLECVQDMDHENMFWYRQDPGLGLRLIYFSYDVKMKEKGDIPEGYSVSREKKERFSLILESASTNQTSMYLCASSFLTDYQETQYFGPGTRLLVL.